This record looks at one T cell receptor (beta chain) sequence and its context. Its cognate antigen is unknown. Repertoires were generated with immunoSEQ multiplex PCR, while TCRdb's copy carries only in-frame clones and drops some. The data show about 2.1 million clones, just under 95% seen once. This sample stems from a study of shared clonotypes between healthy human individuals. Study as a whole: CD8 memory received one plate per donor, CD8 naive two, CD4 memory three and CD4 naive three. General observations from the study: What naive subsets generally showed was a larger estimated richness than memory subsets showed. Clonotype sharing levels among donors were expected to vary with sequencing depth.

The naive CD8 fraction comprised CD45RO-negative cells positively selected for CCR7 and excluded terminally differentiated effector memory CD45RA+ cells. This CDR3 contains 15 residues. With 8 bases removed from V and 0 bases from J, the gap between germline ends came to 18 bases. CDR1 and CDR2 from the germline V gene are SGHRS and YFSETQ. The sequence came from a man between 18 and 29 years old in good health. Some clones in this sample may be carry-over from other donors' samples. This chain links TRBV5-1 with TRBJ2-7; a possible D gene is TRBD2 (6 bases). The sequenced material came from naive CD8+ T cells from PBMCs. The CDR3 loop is CASNLGLSSSYEQYF. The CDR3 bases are TGCGCCAGTAACCTGGGACTTTCTAGCTCCTACGAGCAGTACTTC.